This T cell receptor (beta chain) was captured in a study of blood T cell repertoires in COVID-19. Study information: Material from acute and convalescent COVID-19 was sourced from the United States, Italy and Spain. PBMCs, B-cell-depleted T cells, or T cells were the source of the cDNA or gDNA that made up the material.

In the study's own analysis: For nucleated cells, counts were estimated from reference gene primer amplification. Generated by immunoSEQ multiplex PCR, the TCRdb table keeps only in-frame clones and is missing some. The V and J calls and the clone size are those of that table, but D and trimming were determined from the DNA. The table shows hundreds of thousands of clones, with 83% occurring only once. This clone was counted once. Germline V gives CDR1 MDHEN, CDR2 SYDVKM. This CDR3 is 14 amino acids long. V was clipped by 8 bases and J by 2 bases; unmatched bases: 7. The receptor's source is a woman in her thirties or forties with active or convalescent COVID-19. Sequencing was performed on peripheral blood. The chain has TRBV28 and TRBJ1-2; 8 bases align to TRBD1. The CDR3 is CASAQGARNYGYTF. CDR3 in DNA: TGTGCCAGCGCCCAGGGGGCGCGGAACTATGGCTACACCTTC.